This entry lists 9 T cell receptor beta chains sequenced from one sample in a study of blood T cell repertoires in COVID-19. Clones were sequenced by immunoSEQ multiplex PCR, and TCRdb holds only the in-frame ones, with some missing. The sample lists 350,000 to 400,000 clones; roughly 88% were seen once. Specimen: PBMCs or T cells enriched from blood (not recorded which). These receptor sequences come from a woman between 25 and 40 years old with acute COVID-19.

This clone appeared once. The chain employs TRBV18 and TRBJ2-5; unclear D gene. This CDR3 is built from 13 residues. Trimming shortened V by 4 bases and J by 1 base, and 7 bases separated the two germline ends. Germline CDR1 and CDR2: KGHSH and LQKENI. The CDR3, as DNA: TGTGCCAGCTCACGGGCCCGCCAAGAGACCCAGTACTTC. Protein sequence: CASSRARQETQYF.

The V gene is TRBV12-5, the J gene TRBJ2-1; weak D call: TRBD2 (5 bases). With 2 bases removed from V and 11 bases from J, the gap between germline ends came to 13 bases. Germline CDR1 LGHNT, CDR2 FRNRAP. CDR3 length: 13 residues. The CDR3 loop is CASGLQDLPKQFF. CDR3 DNA sequence: TGTGCTAGTGGTTTGCAGGACTTGCCAAAGCAGTTCTTC.

The chain links TRBV9 to TRBJ2-6, with D hard to call. The CDR3 loop spans 15 amino acids. Per the germline V gene, CDR1 is SGDLS and CDR2 is YYNGEE. Trimming cost V 2 bases and J 2 bases, with 8 bases left between them. The CDR3 DNA reads TGTGCCAGCAGCGTTCTGCCAGCTGGGGCCAACGTCCTGACTTTC. The encoded protein is CASSVLPAGANVLTF.

This clone was detected only once. The V and J genes are TRBV29-1 and TRBJ1-4, with D perhaps TRBD1 (6 bases). Germline-derived CDR1 and CDR2 are SQVTM and ANQGSEA. CDR3 length: 12 amino acids. With 3 bases removed from V and 17 bases from J, the gap between germline ends came to 19 bases. The CDR3 protein is CSVEGRGAGLFF. The CDR3 region has the DNA TGCAGCGTTGAGGGTCGGGGGGCCGGACTTTTTTTT.

This CDR3 is CAWSGRLGDTQYF. Here the CDR3 DNA reads TGTGCCTGGAGTGGCCGTCTAGGTGATACGCAGTATTTT. The chain uses TRBV30 and TRBJ2-3; D is uncertain. The germline V gene encodes CDR1 GTSNPN and CDR2 SVGIG (reference sequence). Trimming shortened V by 1 base and J by 6 bases, and 11 bases separated the two germline ends. The length of the CDR3 is 13 residues. The full variable domain, rest sourced from reference TRBV30 and TRBJ2-3, is SQTIHQWPATLVQPVGSPLSLECTVEGTSNPNLYWYRQAAGRGLQLLFYSVGIGQISSEVPQNLSASRPQDRQFILSSKKLLLSDSGFYLCAWSGRLGDTQYFGPGTRLTVL.

This clone was seen once. The chain employs TRBV4-3 and TRBJ2-3; D gene unclear. V shed 1 base and J shed 8 bases, with 10 bases lying between them. Looked up from germline, CDR1 is LGHNA and CDR2 is YSLEER. This CDR3 is built from 13 residues. CDR3 sequence reads: CASSQALTGTQYF. CDR3 nucleotides: TGCGCCAGCAGCCAAGCGCTTACCGGTACGCAGTATTTT.

The chain combines TRBV12-3 or TRBV12-4 with TRBJ2-5; 9 bases agree with TRBD2. This CDR3 is built from 13 residues. J was trimmed by 8 bases and V by 4 bases; bases with no gene match: 5. CDR3 sequence (DNA): TGTGCCAGCAGTTCGAGACTAGCGGTAACCCAGTACTTC. This gives the protein CASSSRLAVTQYF.

The chain combines TRBV14 with TRBJ1-1; D not resolved. CDR3 size: 13 residues. Germline V gives CDR1 SGHDN, CDR2 FVKESK. V was pared by 3 bases and J by 10 bases, with 15 bases between. CDR3: CASSQGPPFVAFF. For the CDR3, the DNA is TGTGCCAGCAGCCAGGGCCCTCCTTTCGTAGCTTTCTTT.

This chain connects TRBV11-2 to TRBJ1-1; 7 bases are a match to TRBD1. Germline trimming cut 2 bases from V and 5 bases from J; bases unmatched to any gene: 8. The V gene's germline CDR1 is SGHAT and CDR2 FQNNGV. This CDR3 spans 15 amino acids. The CDR3 DNA is TGTGCCAGCAGCTTAACGACAGGGACCTGGACTGAAGCTTTCTTT. Amino acids: CASSLTTGTWTEAFF.